This T cell receptor (beta chain) was found in a study of radiotherapy plus CTLA-4 blockade in lung cancer. Overall study: The study recorded objective responses in less than 20% of patients and disease control in 31%.

Per the germline V gene, CDR1 is LNHDA and CDR2 is SQIVND (reference sequence). V shed 6 bases, J shed 5 bases, and the junction held 6 bases outside the gene matches. This CDR3 contains 14 residues. Study-wide findings and caveats: TCR clones of tumor origin grew in blood after radiotherapy plus ipilimumab. Reports identified early blood T cell clone dynamics, with interferon-beta, as the best response predictor.

Profiling relied on immunoSEQ multiplex PCR, and the TCRdb table lists in-frame clones only, not all of them. Among roughly 59,000 clones listed, 72% were seen once. This clone showed up just once. Its antigen remains unknown. The sample in question was peripheral blood, obtained from a patient treated with radiotherapy plus ipilimumab. This TCR was recovered from a human donor with non-small cell lung cancer whose response to radiotherapy plus ipilimumab could not be evaluated. V usage is TRBV19 and J usage is TRBJ1-5, with TRBD1 matching 8 bases. CDR3 nucleotides: TGTGCCAGTAGGACCAAGACAGGGGATCAGCCCCAGCATTTT. Protein product: CASRTKTGDQPQHF.